Shown below are 25 T cell receptor beta chains from a single sample sequenced in a study of patients and donors after allogeneic stem cell transplantation. Using its own MiXCR run on the RT-PCR reads, TCRdb lists one record per CDR3 protein. The table lists tens of thousands of distinct CDR3 sequences, around 48% of them singletons. The sample consisted of blood, either unsorted or a sorted T cell fraction (not recorded which). Receptor source: a human donor who was either an allogeneic HSCT recipient or a stem cell or donor lymphocyte infusion donor (not recorded which). It is not recorded whose cells these are; they may come from a transplant donor.

This clonotype was counted between two and nine times. This chain connects TRBV5-1 to TRBJ1-3; possibly TRBD1 for D (5 bases). Trimming stripped 0 bases from V and 2 bases from J, with 12 bases between. The CDR3 is made up of 16 amino acids. Germline CDR1 is SGHRS and CDR2 is YFSETQ. CDR3 in amino acids: CASSLEAPGPGNTIYF. The CDR3 DNA follows: TGCGCCAGCAGCTTGGAGGCCCCAGGGCCTGGAAACACCATATATTTT. Filled out from reference TRBV5-1 and TRBJ1-3, the complete variable domain reads KAGVTQTPRYLIKTRGQQVTLSCSPISGHRSVSWYQQTPGQGLQFLFEYFSETQRNKGNFPGRFSGRQFSNSRSEMNVSTLELGDSALYLCASSLEAPGPGNTIYFGEGSWLTVV.

The CDR3 sequence is CASCPGQKGNGYTF. CDR3 nucleotide sequence: TGTGCCAGCTGCCCGGGACAGAAGGGTAATGGCTACACCTTC. V and J are TRBV12-3 or TRBV12-4 and TRBJ1-2; 7 bases are a match to TRBD1. This CDR3 has 14 amino acids. With V trimmed by 8 bases and J by 6 bases, 12 bases remained unmatched.

This clonotype came up a few times. The chain is built from TRBV7-9 and TRBJ1-1; a weak D match, TRBD1 (5 bases). Trimming removed 1 base at V and 3 bases at J, with 12 bases between. The CDR3 consists of 15 residues. CDR1 is SEHNR, CDR2 FQNEAQ, per germline (reference sequence). As DNA, the CDR3 is TGTGCCAGCAGCTTAGTGGACAAACTCCACACTGAAGCTTTCTTT. This codes for CASSLVDKLHTEAFF. Variable domain in full (rest from reference TRBV7-9 and TRBJ1-1): DTGVSQNPRHKITKRGQNVTFRCDPISEHNRLYWYRQTLGQGPEFLTYFQNEAQLEKSRLLSDRFSAERPKGSFSTLEIQRTEQGDSAMYLCASSLVDKLHTEAFFGQGTRLTVV.

This clonotype was seen more than once but under ten times. The chain joins TRBV28 to TRBJ1-5, with D unclear. V lost 5 bases, J lost 3 bases, and 8 bases lay in between. The CDR3 runs to 13 residues. Germline loops: CDR1 MDHEN, CDR2 SYDVKM. CDR3 protein: CASSPPFNQPQHF. Written as DNA, the CDR3 is TGTGCCAGCAGTCCCCCTTTCAATCAGCCCCAGCATTTT.

Only a few counts were recorded for this clonotype. V is TRBV18 and J is TRBJ1-3; D is possibly TRBD1 (5 bases). Germline V gene sequence: CDR1 KGHSH, CDR2 LQKENI. Trimming stripped 3 bases from V and 3 bases from J, with 9 bases between. This CDR3 contains 14 residues. DNA of the CDR3: TGTGCCAGCTCACCTTGGACAAGTGGAAACACCATATATTTT. Protein sequence: CASSPWTSGNTIYF. The full variable domain, with the rest looked up from reference TRBV18 and TRBJ1-3, is NAGVMQNPRHLVRRRGQEARLRCSPMKGHSHVYWYRQLPEEGLKFMVYLQKENIIDESGMPKERFSAEFPKEGPSILRIQQVVRGDSAAYFCASSPWTSGNTIYFGEGSWLTVV.

V is TRBV20-1 and J is TRBJ1-5; TRBD1 matches at 11 bases. With V trimmed by 3 bases and J by 2 bases, 3 bases remained unmatched. There are 15 residues in the CDR3. CDR1 is DFQATT, CDR2 SNEGSKA, per germline (reference sequence). CDR3 amino acids: CSARDRGLGNQPQHF. CDR3 nucleotide sequence: TGCAGTGCTAGGGACAGGGGGCTCGGCAATCAGCCCCAGCATTTT.

The chain employs TRBV10-3 and TRBJ1-2, with no clear D. Per germline, CDR1 ENHRY and CDR2 SYGVKD. Deletions cut 6 bases from V and 1 base from J, with 9 bases between. The CDR3 is 13 amino acids. Written as DNA, the CDR3 is TGTGCCATCAGCGGGTCCTTTAACTATGGCTACACCTTC. Its translation: CAISGSFNYGYTF.

The chain has TRBV10-3 and TRBJ1-3; D unclear. The CDR3 contains 16 residues. The germline V gene encodes CDR1 ENHRY and CDR2 SYGVKD. V was clipped by 0 bases and J by 0 bases, with 9 bases between them. CDR3 nucleotides: TGTGCCATCAGTGAGTCTAGAGTACTCTCTGGAAACACCATATATTTT. Its translation is CAISESRVLSGNTIYF.

The J gene is TRBJ2-7, the V gene TRBV4-3, with D maybe TRBD2 (5 bases). CDR3 length: 15 residues. V dropped 0 bases and J dropped 4 bases, with 13 bases sitting between them. From germline, CDR1 is LGHNA and CDR2 YSLEER. CDR3 loop: CASSQELALGYEQYF. CDR3 nucleotides: TGCGCCAGCAGCCAAGAGTTAGCGTTGGGGTACGAGCAGTACTTC.

The gene calls are TRBV2 and TRBJ1-1; 8 bases agree with TRBD1. From germline, CDR1 is SNHLY and CDR2 FYNNEI. The CDR3 runs to 14 residues. V shed 7 bases and J 3 bases; nucleotides not matched to a gene: 7. The CDR3 DNA is TGTGCCAGCACCATTCGACAGGGGTACACTGAAGCTTTCTTT. Its translation is CASTIRQGYTEAFF. Drawing the rest from reference TRBV2 and TRBJ1-1, the complete variable domain is EPEVTQTPSHQVTQMGQEVILRCVPISNHLYFYWYRQILGQKVEFLVSFYNNEISEKSEIFDDQFSVERPDGSNFTLKIRSTKLEDSAMYFCASTIRQGYTEAFFGQGTRLTVV.

This clonotype showed up many times. The chain combines TRBV7-2 with TRBJ1-3; D unresolved. Trimming pared 2 bases from V and 2 bases from J, leaving 1 base between. Per the germline V gene, CDR1 is SGHTA and CDR2 is FQGNSA. The CDR3 spans 12 residues. CDR3 sequence reads: CASSLPGNTIYF. CDR3 nucleotides: TGTGCCAGCAGCTTACCTGGAAACACCATATATTTT.

The sample holds a few counts of this clonotype. V usage is TRBV12-3 or TRBV12-4 and J usage is TRBJ1-5, with D perhaps TRBD1 (5 bases). With 3 bases removed from V and 1 base from J, the gap between germline ends came to 16 bases. This CDR3 comprises 17 residues. The CDR3 DNA reads TGTGCCAGCAGTTTGGACCAAAAAGGGGTGAGCAATCAGCCCCAGCATTTT. It codes for CASSLDQKGVSNQPQHF.

The chain is built from TRBV4-2 and TRBJ1-1; D possibly corresponds to TRBD1 (6 bases). The CDR3 is 18 residues long. The V end lost 0 bases, the J end lost 1 base, and 18 bases lay between the germline ends. Germline loops: CDR1 LGHNA, CDR2 YNFKEQ. The CDR3 is CASSQDWGTSGRNTEAFF. CDR3 DNA sequence: TGTGCCAGCAGCCAAGATTGGGGGACATCCGGGCGGAACACTGAAGCTTTCTTT.

Here the CDR3 reads CASSQFDRDRVNTEAFF. As DNA, the CDR3 is TGTGCCAGCAGCCAATTTGATAGGGACAGGGTGAACACTGAAGCTTTCTTT. The V call is TRBV14, the J call TRBJ1-1; 9 nucleotides align to TRBD1. V dropped 2 bases and J dropped 0; count of bases not matched to a gene: 7. Germline V gene lookup returns CDR1 SGHDN and CDR2 FVKESK. CDR3 length: 17 residues.

V usage is TRBV7-8 and J usage is TRBJ2-2; D call uncertain. The CDR3 totals 13 residues. Trimming shortened V by 2 bases and J by 4 bases, and 5 bases separated the two germline ends. Germline CDR1 reads SGHVS; CDR2 reads FQNEAQ. The CDR3 DNA reads as TGTGCCAGCAGCTTAATCGGCACCGGGGAGCTGTTTTTT. It yields the protein CASSLIGTGELFF.

This clonotype appeared a single time. The chain couples TRBV28 to TRBJ2-7; a weak D match, TRBD2 (5 bases). Looked up from germline, CDR1 is MDHEN and CDR2 is SYDVKM. CDR3 length: 17 residues. Between the trimmed V and J ends, which lost 5 bases and 4 bases, there was a span of 24 bases. The CDR3, as DNA: TGTGCCAGCAGTCGAAGACTTGGGCCCTACTCGGGGTACGAGCAGTACTTC. It codes for CASSRRLGPYSGYEQYF.

This rearrangement joins TRBV11-2 to TRBJ1-1; TRBD1 matches 9 bases. Trimming removed 5 bases from V and 0 bases from J; junction bases left unmatched: 4. The CDR3 consists of 15 residues. Per the germline V gene, CDR1 is SGHAT and CDR2 is FQNNGV. The CDR3 loop is CASSRDRVMNTEAFF. In nucleotides, the CDR3 is TGTGCCAGCAGCCGGGACAGGGTCATGAACACTGAAGCTTTCTTT.

This clonotype was seen just once. The J gene is TRBJ2-3, the V gene TRBV28; maybe TRBD2 (6 bases). V was shortened by 2 bases and J by 1 base, with 10 bases between the two germline ends. The CDR3 consists of 15 residues. Germline CDR1 and CDR2: MDHEN and SYDVKM. The CDR3, as DNA: TGTGCCAGCAGTTTACTAGCGAGTGGCACAGATACGCAGTATTTT. Protein: CASSLLASGTDTQYF.

The rearrangement joins TRBV5-1 to TRBJ1-1, with 8 bases lining up with TRBD1. The CDR3 loop spans 14 amino acids. The V segment lost 3 bases and the J segment 2 bases; nucleotides outside the gene matches: 3. The germline CDR1 and CDR2 sequences are SGHRS and YFSETQ. The CDR3 DNA follows: TGCGCCAGCAGCTCCGGACAGGGCAACACTGAAGCTTTCTTT. Its protein is CASSSGQGNTEAFF.

A remark on this clonotype: A read error may produce the germline difference seen at one junction end. The chain uses TRBV5-1 and TRBJ1-1; D is ambiguous. The CDR3 extends over 13 amino acids. Germline CDR1 and CDR2: SGHRS and YFSETQ. CDR3 sequence reads: CASSLAGNPEAFF. The CDR3 DNA follows: TGCGCCAGCAGCTTGGCTGGGAACCCTGAAGCTTTCTTT.

The chain recombines TRBV7-3 with TRBJ1-5; no clear D gene. Trimming left V 2 bases short and J 4 bases short, with 6 bases between. Germline CDR1 reads SGHTA; CDR2 reads FQGTGA. The CDR3 contains 13 residues. The CDR3 is CASSLDGNQPQHF. The CDR3 DNA follows: TGTGCCAGCAGCTTAGATGGGAATCAGCCCCAGCATTTT.

This clonotype was recorded a few times. This chain links TRBV12-3 or TRBV12-4 with TRBJ1-2; D is unresolved. The germline V and J ends were trimmed by 1 base and 7 bases, with 22 bases remaining between them. This CDR3 region has 17 residues. The CDR3 DNA is TGTGCCAGCAGTTTAGTCTTTAGGGCGGCCGTAAACAGTGGCTACACCTTC. It yields the protein CASSLVFRAAVNSGYTF.

This chain connects TRBV12-3 or TRBV12-4 to TRBJ1-1; TRBD1 agrees at 7 bases. This CDR3 has 15 amino acids. J lost 4 bases, V lost 1 base, and 6 bases had no gene match. The CDR3 protein is CASSLDRGEVTEAFF. CDR3 sequence (DNA): TGTGCCAGCAGTTTAGACAGGGGTGAAGTCACTGAAGCTTTCTTT.

The chain recombines TRBV6-5 with TRBJ1-1, with 7 bases matching TRBD1. Germline CDR1 reads MNHEY; CDR2 reads SVGAGI. The CDR3 has 13 residues. Trimming at V came to 6 bases and at J to 2 bases, leaving 3 bases not matched to a gene. CDR3 DNA: TGTGCCAGCAGGGGGACAGATAACACTGAAGCTTTCTTT. It encodes CASRGTDNTEAFF.

This clonotype was counted between two and nine times. The rearrangement uses TRBV27 and TRBJ2-3; 9 bases are a match to TRBD2. Trimming cost V 5 bases and J 6 bases; bases outside gene matches: 6. The CDR3 is made up of 14 amino acids. Germline loops: CDR1 MNHEY, CDR2 SMNVEV (reference sequence). CDR3 bases: TGTGCCAGCAGTAGTCGACTAGCGGAGGATACGCAGTATTTT. The encoded protein is CASSSRLAEDTQYF.